This TCR beta chain originates from a study of radiotherapy plus CTLA-4 blockade in lung cancer. For the study at large: Objective responses were documented in around a sixth of patients, with disease control in 31%. Study-wide points: Radiotherapy plus ipilimumab was followed by expansion in blood of tumor-derived TCR clones.

Note on this clone: The target antigen is unknown.

Trimming took 5 bases from V and 3 from J, leaving 8 bases between them. This CDR3 is 12 amino acids long. Germline V gene data show CDR1 as MDHEN and CDR2 as SYDVKM. Assay used: immunoSEQ multiplex PCR; TCRdb lists only in-frame clones, some missing. Among roughly 110,000 clones listed, 85% to 90% were seen once. The V call is TRBV28, the J call TRBJ2-7; no reliable D call. This specimen was peripheral blood, taken from a patient treated with radiotherapy plus ipilimumab. The origin of this receptor is a human donor with non-small cell lung cancer that progressed on radiotherapy plus ipilimumab. Some clones in this sample may be carry-over from other donors' samples. The CDR3, as DNA: TGTGCCAGCAGTCTCGGCTTCTACGAGCAGTACTTC. Its translation is CASSLGFYEQYF. Looking up the rest from reference TRBV28 and TRBJ2-7 gives the full variable domain: DVKVTQSSRYLVKRTGEKVFLECVQDMDHENMFWYRQDPGLGLRLIYFSYDVKMKEKGDIPEGYSVSREKKERFSLILESASTNQTSMYLCASSLGFYEQYFGPGTRLTVT.